Each of the 8 T cell receptor beta chains below was sequenced from the same sample in a study of cytomegalovirus exposure and HLA in healthy donors (TCRdb year 2017). Library prep was done by the immunoSEQ multiplex PCR assay. The multiplex PCR relied on a mix of 60 forward primers for TCR Vbeta segments and 13 reverse primers for TCR Jbeta segments. What TCRdb holds here is the immuneACCESS table cut down to in-frame rearrangements. Part of the clones is not present; checked against another copy, under half of the missing clones reflect an unresolved V gene, and the others are unexplained. Here the sample has 210,000 or so clones; approximately 82% occur a single time. The ten most abundant clones make up roughly a tenth of the sample. Sequenced: PBMCs. The receptor set was obtained from a woman between 50 and 59 years old in good health and CMV-seropositive.

This chain uses TRBV7-2 with TRBJ2-3, with TRBD2 matching 8 bases. The CDR3 is 14 amino acids. The germline gives CDR1 SGHTA, CDR2 FQGNSA. V lost 7 bases to trimming and J lost 2 bases; unmatched junction nucleotides: 5. The CDR3 DNA sequence: TGTGCCAGCAAAGTAGCGGGACCCACAGATACGCAGTATTTT. Encoded protein: CASKVAGPTDTQYF.

This chain uses TRBV5-4 with TRBJ2-1; TRBD1 matches 10 bases. V lost 2 bases, J lost 2 bases, and 10 bases stayed unmatched. This CDR3 spans 18 amino acids. Germline CDR1 reads SGHNT; CDR2 reads YYREEE (reference sequence). CDR3 bases: TGTGCCAGCAGCTTACCCCCGGGACAGGGGTCCGCCTACAATGAGCAGTTCTTC. It is translated as CASSLPPGQGSAYNEQFF.

The V call is TRBV5-4, the J call TRBJ1-6; D ambiguous. The V and J ends lost 7 bases and 2 bases respectively, with 7 bases between them. Germline values: CDR1 SGHNT, CDR2 YYREEE (reference sequence). The CDR3 contains 13 residues. The CDR3 protein is CASGQAYNSPLHF. The CDR3, as DNA: TGTGCCAGCGGGCAGGCCTATAATTCACCCCTCCACTTT.

The rearrangement uses TRBV19 and TRBJ1-2, with D possibly being TRBD1 (6 bases). Germline CDR1 is LNHDA and CDR2 is SQIVND (reference sequence). This CDR3 spans 14 amino acids. Between the trimmed V and J ends, which lost 9 bases and 4 bases, there was a span of 18 bases. The CDR3 coding sequence is TGTGCCAGCGCTGGGCTTGGACAGATCTATGGCTACACCTTC. It encodes CASAGLGQIYGYTF.

The J gene is TRBJ1-2, the V gene TRBV30, with 7 positions matching TRBD1. The CDR3 consists of 17 residues. Germline CDR1 reads GTSNPN; CDR2 reads SVGIG (reference sequence). With 4 bases clipped from V and 5 bases from J, the junction kept 19 bases outside the gene matches. CDR3 sequence (DNA): TGTGCCTGGACCTCCTGGATAGGGGGCACAGGAAGGTATGGCTACACCTTC. Its protein is CAWTSWIGGTGRYGYTF.

The chain couples TRBV5-1 to TRBJ1-3; 7 positions agree with TRBD1. Germline lookup yields CDR1 SGHRS and CDR2 YFSETQ. This CDR3 has 15 amino acids. V trimming: 0 bases; J trimming: 4 bases; junction bases outside the gene matches: 4. CDR3: CASSLGDSRGNTIYF. CDR3 DNA: TGCGCCAGCAGCTTGGGGGACAGCAGGGGAAACACCATATATTTT.

The chain employs TRBV27 and TRBJ1-5; 7 bases match TRBD1. With 5 bases clipped from V and 0 bases from J, the junction kept 7 bases outside the gene matches. This CDR3 has 16 residues. Germline values: CDR1 MNHEY, CDR2 SMNVEV (reference sequence). The CDR3 DNA sequence: TGTGCCAGCAGTGCCAGACAGGGTGGTAGCAATCAGCCCCAGCATTTT. Encoded protein: CASSARQGGSNQPQHF.

The chain links TRBV10-2 to TRBJ1-1; the match to TRBD1 covers 8 bases. The CDR3 contains 14 residues. The ends lost 7 bases at V and 3 bases at J; junction bases unmatched: 7. Per germline, CDR1 WSHSY and CDR2 SAAADI. This CDR3 is CASKTQGGDTEAFF. The CDR3 DNA reads TGCGCCAGCAAGACACAGGGGGGAGACACTGAAGCTTTCTTT.